The clone carrying this T cell receptor beta chain was counted only a few times. Its antigen is as yet unknown. The table came from immunoSEQ multiplex PCR; TCRdb's copy has only in-frame clones and leaves some out. The sample shows about 63,000 clones, about 80% of them seen only once. These data come from a study of vaccination effects on CD4 cells after COVID-19. The study, taken as a whole, reports: Both infection-induced and vaccine-induced clones contracted markedly at late post-vaccination timepoints. Of the vaccine-induced clones from healthy vaccinees, merely 1 of 255 recognized common cold coronaviruses as well.

Germline V CDR1 and CDR2: MGHDK, SYGVNS. With 0 bases removed from V and 0 bases from J, the gap between germline ends came to 6 bases. The CDR3 runs 15 residues. Expansion with viral peptide pools was applied to antigen-specific CD4+ T cells by the ViraFEST assay prior to sequencing. CD4+ T cells were isolated after less than 13 days of culture. People in the vaccine group had not been infected with SARS-CoV-2 before, and their nucleocapsid antibodies were negative. Replacing half the medium with IL-2 medium was done on days 3 and 7. The clonotype originates from a human donor who received a COVID-19 vaccine. The input for sequencing was CD4+ T cells from PBMCs cultured with HCoV-OC43 spike peptides, taken before COVID-19 vaccination. The subset was: HCoV-OC43 spike overlapping peptide pool stimulation. This chain links TRBV25-1 with TRBJ2-4; maybe TRBD1 (5 bases). The CDR3 region is CASSEYQGAKNIQYF. The CDR3 coding sequence is TGTGCCAGCAGTGAATACCAGGGAGCCAAAAACATTCAGTACTTC.